The 27 T cell receptor beta chains below come from one sample, sequenced in a study of molecular identifiers for immune sequencing clone quantification. TCRdb reanalysed the PCR reads using MiXCR and keeps one entry per CDR3 protein. In the table there are about 630,000 distinct CDR3 sequences, 25% of which are singletons. Sequencing was performed on naive CD8+ T cells from blood, with Jurkat cell RNA spiked in. As for subset: FACS-sorted CD8+CD4-CCR7+CD45RA+ naive T cells. The receptor source for this set is a human donor in good health. Some libraries in this study had Jurkat cell RNA spiked in.

The sample holds many counts of this clonotype. The chain couples TRBV29-1 to TRBJ2-7; 10 bases are shared with TRBD2. CDR3 length equals 14 residues. The V segment lost 4 bases and the J segment 2 bases; nucleotides outside the gene matches: 5. The germline V gene has CDR1 SQVTM and CDR2 ANQGSEA. The CDR3 region has the DNA TGCAGCGTTGCTAGCGGGAGTATCACCTACGAGCAGTACTTC. As protein: CSVASGSITYEQYF.

V and J are TRBV12-3 or TRBV12-4 and TRBJ2-1, with 10 bases fitting TRBD2. V was clipped by 2 bases and J by 4 bases; unmatched bases: 17. The CDR3 loop spans 20 amino acids. CDR3 amino acids: CASSLFLAGEPGTSYNEQFF. The CDR3 nucleotides are TGTGCCAGCAGTTTATTTCTAGCGGGAGAGCCGGGTACTTCGTACAATGAGCAGTTCTTC.

Only a few counts were recorded for this clonotype. J is TRBJ1-1 and V is TRBV3-1; D is unclear. Germline V lookup: CDR1 LGHDT, CDR2 YNNKEL (reference sequence). V dropped 0 bases and J dropped 2 bases, with 7 bases sitting between them. The CDR3 is made up of 14 amino acids. CDR3 amino acids: CASSQETANTEAFF. The DNA of the CDR3 is TGTGCCAGCAGCCAAGAAACGGCCAACACTGAAGCTTTCTTT.

In its sample, this clonotype was seen many times. The chain has TRBV29-1 and TRBJ2-3; weak D call: TRBD2 (6 bases). Germline values: CDR1 SQVTM, CDR2 ANQGSEA. CDR3 length: 16 residues. The V and J ends lost 1 base and 2 bases respectively, with 16 bases between them. CDR3 bases: TGCAGCGTTGAAGCCGGGACTCGGAGAAACACAGATACGCAGTATTTT. Its translation: CSVEAGTRRNTDTQYF.

About this clonotype: A much larger clone differs by one base, so this may be a read error. The chain has TRBV4-1 and TRBJ1-4, with 8 bases matching TRBD1. This CDR3 region has 15 residues. Germline values: CDR1 MGHRA, CDR2 YSYEKL. CDR3 region: CASCQTGGENEKLFF. CDR3 in DNA: TGCGCCAGCTGCCAAACAGGGGGTGAGAATGAAAAACTGTTTTTT.

This clonotype was detected many times. The chain uses TRBV12-5 and TRBJ2-3, with D hard to call. V was cut by 6 bases and J by 1 base, with 11 bases left in between. Germline V gene sequence: CDR1 LGHNT, CDR2 FRNRAP. The CDR3 has 14 amino acids. The CDR3 loop reads CASGQSFRTDTQYF. The DNA of the CDR3 is TGTGCTAGTGGCCAATCCTTTCGCACAGATACGCAGTATTTT.

A note on this clonotype: This may be a read error, as it is one base from a much larger clone. V is TRBV4-3 and J is TRBJ1-5; no clear D. The V gene's germline CDR1 is LGHNA and CDR2 YSLEER. Deletions cut 0 bases from V and 6 bases from J, with 12 bases between. The CDR3 contains 15 residues. The CDR3 DNA follows: TGCGCCAGCAGCCAAGATCGGGCAGAGACTCAGCCCCAGCATTTT. This translates into CASSQDRAETQPQHF.

A word on this clonotype: A much larger clone differs from this one at a single base, so this may be a read error. The chain is built from TRBV7-9 and TRBJ1-1, with D tentatively TRBD1 (5 bases). The CDR3 totals 15 residues. The germline gives CDR1 SEHNR, CDR2 FQNEAQ (reference sequence). CDR3 sequence reads: CACSLGVGVYTEAFF. CDR3 DNA: TGTGCCTGCAGCTTAGGGGTAGGCGTGTACACTGAAGCTTTCTTT.

A few counts support this clonotype. In nucleotides, the CDR3 is TGTGCCAGCAGCTTGGATGGGGGACCTGGTGATACGCAGTATTTT. Its protein is CASSLDGGPGDTQYF. J is TRBJ2-3 and V is TRBV5-5; D may be TRBD1 or TRBD2 (5 bases each). CDR3 size: 15 residues. V was trimmed by 0 bases and J by 6 bases, leaving 14 bases between them. CDR1 SGHKS and CDR2 YYEKEE come from the germline V gene (reference sequence).

The chain joins TRBV12-3 or TRBV12-4 to TRBJ1-1; D uncertain. Trimming removed 3 bases at V and 0 bases at J, with 11 bases between. The CDR3 length is 15 residues. The CDR3 protein is CASSFSQTMNTEAFF. CDR3 bases: TGTGCCAGCAGTTTTTCCCAGACCATGAACACTGAAGCTTTCTTT.

A word on this clonotype: A clone one base away is much larger, so this may be a read error. The V call is TRBV6-5, the J call TRBJ2-1; 8 bases align to TRBD2. The CDR3 covers 14 residues. Germline loops: CDR1 MNHEY, CDR2 SVGAGI. The CDR3 nucleotides read TGTGCCAGCAGTCGGGAGGGCTCCTACAATGAGCAGTGCTTC. As protein: CASSREGSYNEQCF.

The chain uses TRBV10-3 and TRBJ2-7; 9 bases agree with TRBD2. V shed 9 bases, J shed 2 bases, and the junction held 8 bases outside the gene matches. The CDR3 loop spans 14 amino acids. Germline V gene lookup returns CDR1 ENHRY and CDR2 SYGVKD. CDR3 sequence reads: CAMAGGGAPYEQYF. The CDR3, as DNA: TGTGCCATGGCGGGGGGGGGCGCGCCCTACGAGCAGTACTTC.

This clonotype was counted at least ten times. This chain links TRBV6-5 with TRBJ2-7, with TRBD1 matching over 7 bases. V lost 2 bases, J lost 1 base, and 8 bases stayed unmatched. CDR1 is MNHEY, CDR2 SVGAGI, per germline. CDR3 length: 16 residues. CDR3 in DNA: TGTGCCAGCAGTTACGGCCGGGACAGCCCATCCTACGAGCAGTACTTC. This gives the protein CASSYGRDSPSYEQYF.

CDR3: CASISFRGEPPLHF. In DNA, the CDR3 is TGTGCCAGCATTAGTTTCAGGGGTGAGCCACCCCTCCACTTT. The chain employs TRBV27 and TRBJ1-6; TRBD1 might be the D (6 bases). Germline CDR1 and CDR2: MNHEY and SMNVEV (reference sequence). CDR3 length equals 14 residues. Trimming removed 7 bases from V and 11 bases from J, with 18 bases in between.

About this clonotype: A much larger clone differs from this one at a single base, so this may be a read error. The chain couples TRBV29-1 to TRBJ1-2, with D uncertain. The CDR3 is made up of 15 amino acids. CDR1 is SQVTM, CDR2 ANQGSEA, per germline. Trimming removed 4 bases at V and 3 bases at J, with 18 bases between. This chain's CDR3 is CSVVLSTRFYYGYTF. CDR3 nucleotides: TGCAGCGTTGTTTTATCGACGAGGTTTTACTATGGCTACACCTTC.

This clonotype was counted ten times or more. The CDR3 DNA reads as TGCAGTGCTAAGGGGACAGGGGAAAGCGGGACCCAGTACTTC. Translated, it gives CSAKGTGESGTQYF. This sequence joins TRBV20-1 and TRBJ2-5; the match to TRBD1 covers 10 bases. Germline V gene data show CDR1 as DFQATT and CDR2 as SNEGSKA (reference sequence). V lost 4 bases to trimming and J lost 7 bases; unmatched junction nucleotides: 9. This CDR3 has 14 amino acids.

This clonotype occurred a few times. V is TRBV4-1 and J is TRBJ1-6, with D perhaps TRBD1 (5 bases). V lost 1 base and J 10 bases, leaving 20 bases between the germline ends. This CDR3 has 17 amino acids. Germline V gene data show CDR1 as MGHRA and CDR2 as YSYEKL. Here the CDR3 DNA reads TGCGCCAGCAGCCAAGCTGCTCTCGGGGGAGGTTCCTCACCCCTCCACTTT. Translation: CASSQAALGGGSSPLHF.

Regarding this clonotype: A single base separates this from a much larger clone, so it may be a read error. The conserved closing phenylalanine or tryptophan is absent in this CDR3, likely reflecting a read error. The chain employs TRBV19 and TRBJ2-7, with D possibly TRBD2 on 6 matching bases. V gave up 3 bases and J gave up 4 bases, with 16 bases separating them. CDR3 size: 15 residues. Germline V gene data show CDR1 as LNHDA and CDR2 as SQIVND (reference sequence). CDR3 residues: CASSISPAEGYEQYS. CDR3 bases: TGTGCCAGTAGTATTAGTCCAGCGGAGGGGTACGAGCAGTACTCC.

This clonotype was observed a handful of times. The chain recombines TRBV9 with TRBJ1-2; 8 bases are a match to TRBD1. Germline lookup yields CDR1 SGDLS and CDR2 YYNGEE. V lost 3 bases and J lost 2; bases outside the gene matches: 3. The CDR3 covers 14 residues. This chain's CDR3 is CASSGRDRNYGYTF. As DNA, the CDR3 is TGTGCCAGCAGCGGCCGGGACAGGAACTATGGCTACACCTTC.

The J gene is TRBJ2-7, the V gene TRBV7-6; tentative D call: TRBD1 (6 bases). The CDR3 loop spans 14 amino acids. The germline V gene has CDR1 SGHVS and CDR2 FNYEAQ. V dropped 5 bases and J dropped 5 bases, with 16 bases sitting between them. The CDR3 sequence: CASSPGQCLDEQYF. The CDR3 bases are TGTGCCAGCAGCCCTGGACAGTGCTTGGACGAGCAGTACTTC.

In this sample, this clonotype turned up many times. The chain couples TRBV4-1 to TRBJ2-3; 10 bases are shared with TRBD1. CDR1 MGHRA and CDR2 YSYEKL come from the germline V gene. The trim removed 4 bases at V and 4 bases at J, leaving 8 bases unmatched. The CDR3 consists of 16 residues. The CDR3 DNA follows: TGCGCCAGCAGCCCCTTGGGACAGGGGAAAGCAGATACGCAGTATTTT. Translating gives CASSPLGQGKADTQYF.

This clonotype showed up many times. CDR3 in amino acids: CSAREVTEAFF. The CDR3 region has the DNA TGCAGTGCTAGAGAAGTCACTGAAGCTTTCTTT. V usage is TRBV20-1 and J usage is TRBJ1-1; unclear D gene. In germline, CDR1 is DFQATT, CDR2 SNEGSKA (reference sequence). This CDR3 has 11 residues. Trimming shortened V by 0 bases and J by 4 bases, and 3 bases separated the two germline ends.

There are many counts of this clonotype. V is TRBV6-1 and J is TRBJ1-1, with D perhaps TRBD1 (6 bases). This CDR3 has 16 residues. Germline V gives CDR1 MNHNS, CDR2 SASEGT. The V end was cut by 2 bases, the J end by 1 base, with 14 bases between. The CDR3 sequence is CASSELWGGANTEAFF. In DNA form, the CDR3 reads TGTGCCAGCAGTGAATTATGGGGGGGCGCGAACACTGAAGCTTTCTTT.

This clonotype showed up just a few times. V is TRBV23-1 and J is TRBJ1-1, with D possibly matching TRBD1 (6 bases). TRBV23-1 is an ORF for which the function is uncertain. The CDR3 loop spans 17 amino acids. The V end lost 3 bases, the J end lost 0 bases, and 17 bases lay between the germline ends. This chain's CDR3 is CASSHGRHRGLNTEAFF. CDR3 DNA sequence: TGCGCCAGCAGTCACGGCAGACACCGGGGGCTGAACACTGAAGCTTTCTTT.

About this clonotype: Given a much more abundant clone one base away, this may be a read error. The V and J genes are TRBV10-2 and TRBJ2-7; 8 bases map to TRBD1. The junction had 6 bases not matched to a gene; V was cut back by 6 bases and J by 5 bases. Germline CDR1 WSHSY, CDR2 SAAADI. The CDR3 is 13 amino acids. CDR3 residues: CASREGRGHEQYF. CDR3 coding DNA: TGCGCCAGCAGAGAGGGCAGGGGGCACGAGCAGTACTTC.

Written as DNA, the CDR3 is TGTGCCAGCAGCCCCCGGACAGGGGGCGGGCAGTACTTC. This sequence encodes CASSPRTGGGQYF. This chain links TRBV9 with TRBJ2-7, with TRBD1 matching over 11 bases. The CDR3 loop spans 13 amino acids. Losses at the gene ends were 4 bases for V and 9 bases for J; bases not matched to a gene: 6. CDR1 and CDR2 (germline): SGDLS, YYNGEE.

As regards this clonotype: This CDR3 is missing its conserved last phenylalanine or tryptophan, likely due to a read error. The chain combines TRBV4-3 with TRBJ2-7; D might be TRBD1 or TRBD2, each matching 5 bases. CDR1 LGHNA and CDR2 YSLEER come from the germline V gene. Trimming cost V 0 bases and J 1 base, with 13 bases left between them. The CDR3 spans 16 residues. CDR3 region: CASSQDEGSGSYEQYL. The DNA of the CDR3 is TGCGCCAGCAGCCAAGATGAGGGGAGTGGGTCCTACGAGCAGTACCTC.